This T cell receptor beta chain derives from a study of blood T cell repertoires in COVID-19. Study-level information: Acute and convalescent COVID-19 specimens originated in the United States, Italy and Spain.

Original data processing: Reference gene primer amplification gave estimated nucleated cell counts. Clones were sequenced by immunoSEQ multiplex PCR, and TCRdb holds only the in-frame ones, with some missing. D and trimming were read from the DNA, whereas the V and J calls and clone size are those reported in that table. The repertoire holds 86,000 or so clones, approximately 86% seen once, with 4.5% to 5% in the top ten. Material for sequencing was peripheral blood. The TCR originated in a man aged 50-60 years with active or convalescent COVID-19.

CDR3 amino acids: CASSRHVHDNEQFF. The CDR3 region has the DNA TGTGCCAGTAGTCGTCACGTACACGACAATGAGCAGTTCTTC. V usage is TRBV19 and J usage is TRBJ2-1; D uncertain. The CDR3 covers 14 residues. The V end was cut by 5 bases, the J end by 5 bases, with 13 bases between. Germline V gene sequence: CDR1 LNHDA, CDR2 SQIVND (reference sequence).